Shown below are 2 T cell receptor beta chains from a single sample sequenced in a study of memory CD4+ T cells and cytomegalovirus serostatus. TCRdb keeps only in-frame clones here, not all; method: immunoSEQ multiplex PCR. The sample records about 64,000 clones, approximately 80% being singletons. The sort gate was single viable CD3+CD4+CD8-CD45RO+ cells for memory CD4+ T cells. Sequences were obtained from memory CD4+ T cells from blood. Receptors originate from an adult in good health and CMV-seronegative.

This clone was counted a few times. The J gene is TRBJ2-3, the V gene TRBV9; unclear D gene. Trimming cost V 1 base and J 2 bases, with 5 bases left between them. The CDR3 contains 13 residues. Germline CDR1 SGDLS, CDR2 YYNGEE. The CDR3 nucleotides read TGTGCCAGCAGCGTACAGATCACAGATACGCAGTATTTT. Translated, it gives CASSVQITDTQYF.

In DNA, the CDR3 is TGTGCCAGCAGTTCCAGACTAGCGGGACGTAATGAGCAGTTCTTC. Translated, it gives CASSSRLAGRNEQFF. This chain links TRBV28 with TRBJ2-1, with 11 bases matching TRBD2. With V trimmed by 4 bases and J by 7 bases, 6 bases remained unmatched. CDR3 length: 15 amino acids. Germline V gene data show CDR1 as MDHEN and CDR2 as SYDVKM.